This T cell receptor beta chain appears in the sequencing data of a study of T cells in Graves' hyperthyroidism and ophthalmopathy (dated by TCRdb to about 2019). Concerning the study at large: Peripheral blood was sampled at the time of initial diagnosis, prior to any treatment. Prospective prediction of ophthalmopathy was tested in an independent validation cohort consisting of 18 hyperthyroidism patients and some 15 patients who later progressed to ophthalmopathy. After sampling, hyperthyroidism patients received methimazole starting at 30 mg daily, and ophthalmopathy patients received high-dose intravenous methylprednisolone. The paper reports TCR Vbeta CDR3 sequencing of approximately 130 peripheral blood samples: around 41 ophthalmopathy, about 75 hyperthyroidism and 17 progressor patients. The approximately 97 discovery patients were randomly divided into training and test sets at a 7:3 ratio. To identify distinguishing TCR V-J signatures, a discovery cohort of around 100 patients was used, comprising fewer than 45 with Graves' ophthalmopathy and approximately 58 with stable Graves' hyperthyroidism. In addition, the study compared T-cell repertoires in thyroid tissue and in blood from six Graves' hyperthyroidism patients.

As for this clonotype: The antigen it recognizes is unknown. No base-level quality is on record; no much larger clone is a single base apart.

Broader findings and caveats from the paper: A 13 V-J signature model separated ophthalmopathy from stable hyperthyroidism, with over 85% sensitivity and 81.08% specificity in cross-validation and 80%/75% in testing. Sample size was not statistically predetermined, and blinding of investigators to group allocation was not performed. During validation, the model predicted progression to ophthalmopathy a median of approximately six months ahead of onset, with almost 71% sensitivity and 72.22% specificity. Most expanded thyroid clonotypes (frequency above 0.001) were also detected in blood, a finding suggesting that blood repertoires may reflect thyroid immune responses.

Hyperthyroidism patients were newly diagnosed, with disease duration under 2 months, and aged 18 to 65 years. Any patient with an uncontrolled infection, another autoimmune disease, pregnancy or lactation was excluded. Diagnoses were based on clinical symptoms, serum thyroxine and TRAb, thyroid ultrasound and orbital computed tomography. For progressor patients, blood was drawn at the first diagnosis of hyperthyroidism, before any ophthalmopathy symptoms had appeared. Ficoll-Paque density gradient centrifugation was used to isolate PBMCs from about 9 ml of fresh peripheral blood. Progressor patients were defined as those initially diagnosed with Graves' hyperthyroidism in whom ophthalmopathy developed during follow-up. Total RNA was extracted using Trizol reagent, and RNA quality was assessed on an Agilent 2100 Bioanalyzer. Including cysteine and phenylalanine, the CDR3 has 16 amino acids. The sequence is cut down to CDR3 DNA, 48 bases in frame from base 1. Here V drops 5 bases and J drops 2 bases, and the junction holds 9 bases not matched to any gene. Sequences MGHDK (CDR1) and SYGVNS (CDR2) are obtained from the germline V gene.

Amplification of TCR beta CDR3 regions was carried out from RNA transcripts. A first-round RT-PCR of the TCR CDR3 used the HTBI primer set with the Qiagen OneStep RT-PCR kit. A second multiplex PCR round built the libraries, followed by size selection and purification. Paired-end sequencing of the libraries was performed with 100 bp reads on an Illumina HiSeq2000. The published analysis was carried out like this. SOAPnuke was used to process the raw data, with reads discarded if the reads contained adapters or uncalled bases, had a mean Phred below 15, or lacked an exact constant-primer or identifier match. High-quality paired reads were merged using COPE v1.2.5, and each unique nucleotide sequence was defined as a clonotype. MiTCR v1.1 was used to align the clonotypes against IMGT TRBV, TRBD and TRBJ reference segments. The analysis included only V-J combinations with a frequency above 0.0001, which together covered more than 98% of the repertoires. A TCS score was defined as the ratio of F50 (clonal expansion) to E x V (chaos), with BLOSUM62-based TCRdist applied between CDR3 peptides within each V-J. Welch's t-statistics and random forest reduced around 510 V-J features to roughly 13, which were used in a naive Bayes classifier (R e1071). TCRdb trimmed the raw reads at Q25, called clones with MiXCR and kept productive beta chains. All rows with the same CDR3 protein become a single entry with the most common DNA and genes. The V and J calls were not made by the authors but by TCRdb's processing. The sample yields fewer than 900,000 distinct CDR3 sequences; around a sixth were counted once. Of the sample, 16% falls within the top ten clones.

The source of this sequence is a woman aged 45-59 years with Graves' hyperthyroidism that later progressed to Graves' ophthalmopathy. The sequencing sample was made of blood. The chain is made from TRBV25-1 and TRBJ1-5, with TRBD1 matching 7 junction bases. The DNA sequence is given as TGTGCCAGCAGTTCAGCACAGGGGCCGGGCAATCAGCCCCAGCATTTT. Translated, this is CASSSAQGPGNQPQHF.